This T cell receptor (beta chain) was recovered during a study of T cell changes during pregnancy in multiple sclerosis. The V gene's germline CDR1 is LGHNA and CDR2 YSLEER. V lost 3 bases and J lost 9, with 12 bases in between. The CDR3 has 13 residues. Some clones are missing from TCRdb's copy, which holds only in-frame ones; the method was immunoSEQ multiplex PCR. Among some 38,000 clones listed, roughly 89% were seen once. The TCR originated in a female donor with multiple sclerosis, enrolled in a pregnancy study. The chain has TRBV4-3 and TRBJ2-1, with D tentatively TRBD2 (6 bases). This sample comprised CD4+ T cells from peripheral blood mononuclear cells, obtained in the second trimester of pregnancy. The CDR3 DNA reads TGCGCCAGCAGCCAGGAGGGATGGGGTGAGCAGTTCTTC. Residues: CASSQEGWGEQFF.